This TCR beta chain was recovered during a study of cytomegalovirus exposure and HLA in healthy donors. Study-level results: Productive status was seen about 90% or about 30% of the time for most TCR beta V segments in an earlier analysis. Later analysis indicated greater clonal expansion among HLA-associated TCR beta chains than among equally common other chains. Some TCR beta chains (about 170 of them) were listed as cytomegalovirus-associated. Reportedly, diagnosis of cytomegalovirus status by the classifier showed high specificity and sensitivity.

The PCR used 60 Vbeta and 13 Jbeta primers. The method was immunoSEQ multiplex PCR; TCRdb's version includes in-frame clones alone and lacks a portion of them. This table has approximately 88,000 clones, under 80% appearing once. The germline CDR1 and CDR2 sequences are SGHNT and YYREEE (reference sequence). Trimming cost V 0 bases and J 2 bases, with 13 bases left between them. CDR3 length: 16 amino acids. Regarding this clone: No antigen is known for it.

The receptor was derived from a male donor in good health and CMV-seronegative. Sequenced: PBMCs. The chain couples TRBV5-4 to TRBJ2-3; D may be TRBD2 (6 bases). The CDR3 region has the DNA TGTGCCAGCAGCTTGGCGCGGGGCCGGGTCACAGATACGCAGTATTTT. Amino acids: CASSLARGRVTDTQYF.